This entry features one T cell receptor (beta chain) sequence. Its antigen is not known. Clones were read by immunoSEQ multiplex PCR, and TCRdb kept only the in-frame ones, dropping some. The table records 52,000 or so clones, approximately 81% of them present only once. This sample stems from a study of OX40 agonist ivuxolimab in advanced cancers. Points from the study as a whole: Average numbers of expanded clones were greater in CD8+ T cells than in CD4+.

Trimming took 6 bases from V and 1 from J, leaving 12 bases between them. The CDR3 totals 13 residues. The germline CDR1 and CDR2 sequences are SQVTM and ANQGSEA. The receptor's source is an adult with an advanced solid tumor such as melanoma, head and neck, liver or kidney cancer. This sample comprised CD4+ or CD8+ T cells sorted from blood, obtained in a trial of the OX40 agonist ivuxolimab. The chain combines TRBV29-1 with TRBJ2-5; D is possibly TRBD1 or TRBD2 (5 bases each). CDR3 region: CSVAVGGQETQYF. In nucleotides, the CDR3 is TGCAGCGTCGCCGTTGGGGGCCAAGAGACCCAGTACTTC.